The 16 T cell receptor beta chains presented below share a single source sample, sequenced in a study of naive and memory T cell subsets (dated by TCRdb to 2016 to 2017). Results the study describes overall, beyond this receptor: A few larger clonotypes were present in naive repertoires, especially CD8 naive repertoires, and these clonotypes were possibly memory cells re-expressing CD45RA.

The library was produced with UMI-ligation and nested PCR. TCRdb names Illumina MiSeq as the instrument used. The beta constant-region primer consisted of an equimolar mixture of two oligonucleotides that together covered TRBC1 and TRBC2. The ligated cDNA went through four rounds of PCR with nested alpha and beta constant-region primers together with the SP2 primer. The public reads were reanalyzed by TCRdb: fastp trimming at Q25, MiXCR alignment, in-frame beta chains only. Under each unique CDR3 protein, matching rows form one entry showing the most common genes and DNA. The sample contains 150,000 or so distinct CDR3 sequences, 22% of them found a single time. 0.1% to 0.11% of the sample belongs to the ten largest clones. What these receptors recognize is not known. The specimen was naive CD4+ T cells from blood. In the paper's terms, the cell subset or site label means: naive T cells, CD45RA high CD27+. The receptors stem from a human donor in good health.

V gene TRBV5-4 combines with J gene TRBJ2-3; the match to TRBD1 covers 8 bases. CDR3 length: 15 residues. Germline values: CDR1 SGHNT, CDR2 YYREEE (reference sequence). After removal of 3 bases from V and 2 bases from J, the junction contained 5 bases not matched to a gene. The CDR3 loop reads CASSSDRGHTDTQYF. CDR3 DNA sequence: TGTGCCAGCAGCTCAGACAGGGGACACACAGATACGCAGTATTTT.

This clonotype turned up a few times. This rearrangement joins TRBV14 to TRBJ2-2; TRBD1 is a possible D gene (5 bases). Germline V lookup: CDR1 SGHDN, CDR2 FVKESK. V lost 4 bases to trimming and J lost 5 bases, with 20 bases between them. The CDR3 covers 17 residues. Here the CDR3 reads CASSRGHPRPRTGELFF. Here the CDR3 DNA reads TGTGCCAGCAGCCGAGGACACCCCAGGCCGCGGACCGGGGAGCTGTTTTTT.

This clonotype was seen a handful of times. This chain links TRBV7-8 with TRBJ2-7; D possibly corresponds to TRBD1 (6 bases). V was shortened by 0 bases and J by 3 bases, with 15 bases between the two germline ends. The CDR3 covers 16 residues. The germline CDR1 and CDR2 sequences are SGHVS and FQNEAQ. The CDR3 sequence is CASSLAQTGNHYEQYF. The CDR3 DNA is TGTGCCAGCAGCTTAGCCCAAACAGGGAATCACTACGAGCAGTACTTC.

This chain links TRBV29-1 with TRBJ2-4, with TRBD1 matching over 7 bases. This CDR3 comprises 13 residues. V was clipped by 7 bases and J by 7 bases; unmatched bases: 10. The germline V gene encodes CDR1 SQVTM and CDR2 ANQGSEA. The DNA of the CDR3 is TGCAGCGCCGGGGCTACAGGGGTGAACATTCAGTACTTC. Translation gives CSAGATGVNIQYF.

In its sample, this clonotype was seen many times. The V and J genes are TRBV4-3 and TRBJ2-7; TRBD1 matches 10 bases. The germline V gene has CDR1 LGHNA and CDR2 YSLEER. The CDR3 loop spans 15 amino acids. The junction had 4 bases not matched to a gene; V was cut back by 1 base and J by 4 bases. The CDR3, as DNA: TGCGCCAGCAGCCAAGCTGGGACAGGGGTATACGAGCAGTACTTC. Translating gives CASSQAGTGVYEQYF.

The rearrangement uses TRBV7-2 and TRBJ1-2; tentatively, D is TRBD1 (6 bases). The CDR3 is 14 residues long. Germline assignment: CDR1 SGHTA and CDR2 FQGNSA. Trimming cost V 4 bases and J 7 bases, with 16 bases left between them. CDR3 region: CASSYLPGGAGYTF. The CDR3 nucleotides read TGTGCCAGCAGCTACCTACCGGGGGGGGCTGGCTACACCTTC.

This clonotype has more than one count but fewer than ten. V is TRBV25-1 and J is TRBJ1-4, with 8 bases matching TRBD1. The CDR3 spans 16 residues. V gave up 5 bases and J gave up 8 bases; unmatched junction bases: 13. Germline V gene lookup returns CDR1 MGHDK and CDR2 SYGVNS. This CDR3 reads CASSYHLSGGREKLFF. The CDR3 DNA is TGTGCCAGCAGTTACCATCTCTCAGGGGGCAGGGAAAAACTGTTTTTT.

The table lists this clonotype with a few counts. J is TRBJ2-7 and V is TRBV29-1; no definite D call. This CDR3 contains 15 residues. V was shortened by 2 bases and J by 2 bases, with 16 bases between the two germline ends. Germline assignment: CDR1 SQVTM and CDR2 ANQGSEA. CDR3 DNA: TGCAGCGTTGAAACCCCAGGATCAACCACCTACGAGCAGTACTTC. Translated: CSVETPGSTTYEQYF.

This clonotype was picked up many times. This chain joins TRBV29-1 and TRBJ2-7; 7 nucleotides align to TRBD2. V lost 4 bases, J lost 0 bases, and 6 bases stayed unmatched. CDR3 size: 14 residues. The V gene's germline CDR1 is SQVTM and CDR2 ANQGSEA. For the CDR3, the DNA is TGCAGCGTTGTAGGACTAGGAAACTCCTACGAGCAGTACTTC. Translated, it gives CSVVGLGNSYEQYF.

The CDR3 DNA reads TGTGCCAGCAGGTTACCGGGACTAGCGGGACAGGAGACCCAGTACTTC. This translates into CASRLPGLAGQETQYF. V usage is TRBV6-6 and J usage is TRBJ2-5; 13 bases are a match to TRBD2. The V and J ends lost 6 bases and 5 bases, in that order; junction bases with no gene match: 9. The length of the CDR3 is 16 residues. Per germline, CDR1 MNHNY and CDR2 SVGAGI (reference sequence).

The chain joins TRBV12-3 or TRBV12-4 to TRBJ2-5; D gene ambiguous. Trimming took 4 bases from V and 5 from J, leaving 8 bases between them. The CDR3 loop spans 12 amino acids. The CDR3 sequence: CASSWSAETQYF. The CDR3 DNA reads TGTGCCAGCAGTTGGTCGGCGGAGACCCAGTACTTC.

The sample holds a few counts of this clonotype. The chain has TRBV10-3 and TRBJ2-7; D might be TRBD1 or TRBD2, each matching 5 bases. V lost 10 bases and J lost 4, with 17 bases in between. Looked up from germline, CDR1 is ENHRY and CDR2 is SYGVKD. The CDR3 extends over 13 amino acids. The CDR3 region is CATRRDQAYEQYF. CDR3 nucleotide sequence: TGTGCCACCAGACGGGACCAGGCATACGAGCAGTACTTC.

The chain has TRBV20-1 and TRBJ2-1, with 8 positions matching TRBD2. Losses at the gene ends were 1 base for V and 8 bases for J; bases not matched to a gene: 4. CDR1 and CDR2 from the germline V gene are DFQATT and SNEGSKA (reference sequence). The CDR3 sequence is 13 residues long. The CDR3 region is CSARVAGLDEQFF. The CDR3, as DNA: TGCAGTGCTAGAGTAGCGGGACTGGATGAGCAGTTCTTC.

This clonotype has a handful of counts. The CDR3 bases are TGCAGCGTTGGAGAGGCCGGGACTAGATATGAGCAGTTCTTC. Residues: CSVGEAGTRYEQFF. This sequence joins TRBV29-1 and TRBJ2-1; 8 bases match TRBD2. The germline CDR1 and CDR2 sequences are SQVTM and ANQGSEA. After removal of 4 bases from V and 8 bases from J, the junction contained 10 bases not matched to a gene. The CDR3 sequence is 14 residues long.

The V gene is TRBV4-3, the J gene TRBJ2-1, with D possibly being TRBD1 or TRBD2 (5 bases each). The CDR3 covers 16 residues. CDR1 LGHNA and CDR2 YSLEER come from the germline V gene. The V end was cut by 1 base, the J end by 0 bases, with 10 bases between. CDR3 DNA sequence: TGCGCCAGCAGCCAAGTACCAGGGAGCTCCTACAATGAGCAGTTCTTC. Amino acid sequence: CASSQVPGSSYNEQFF.

Comment on this clonotype: Mismatch with germline at one junction end may stem from a read error. This chain links TRBV20-1 with TRBJ2-7, with 9 bases lining up with TRBD2. The CDR3 totals 14 residues. Germline V gives CDR1 DFQATT, CDR2 SNEGSKA (reference sequence). The DNA of the CDR3 is TGCAGTGCTAGAGAGACTAGCGGCTCCAACGAGCAGTACTTC. Its protein is CSARETSGSNEQYF.